Shown below are 13 T cell receptor beta chains from a single sample sequenced in a study of blood T cell repertoires in COVID-19. Assay used: immunoSEQ multiplex PCR; TCRdb lists only in-frame clones, some missing. Found here are around 250,000 clones, around 88% of them singletons; the top ten hold more than 3.5%. The sequencing sample was made of PBMCs or T cells enriched from blood (not recorded which). The receptors were sampled from a woman in her twenties or thirties who had recovered from COVID-19.

The rearrangement links TRBV27 to TRBJ2-2; TRBD2 aligns across 8 bases. The CDR3 loop spans 15 amino acids. Trimming at V came to 5 bases and at J to 6 bases, leaving 8 bases not matched to a gene. Germline V lookup: CDR1 MNHEY, CDR2 SMNVEV (reference sequence). CDR3 bases: TGTGCCAGCAGTCCCACTAGCGGTCGCTCCGGGGAGCTGTTTTTT. This gives the protein CASSPTSGRSGELFF.

This rearrangement joins TRBV28 to TRBJ1-5; TRBD1 is a possible D gene (6 bases). The V gene's germline CDR1 is MDHEN and CDR2 SYDVKM. The CDR3 totals 14 residues. V dropped 4 bases and J dropped 5 bases, with 12 bases sitting between them. CDR3 nucleotides: TGTGCCAGCAGTTCTACAGGGCGGGATCAGCCCCAGCATTTT. Residues: CASSSTGRDQPQHF.

The chain employs TRBV12-3 or TRBV12-4 and TRBJ1-6; D possibly corresponds to TRBD1 (6 bases). The length of the CDR3 is 13 residues. The V and J ends lost 7 bases and 10 bases respectively, with 14 bases between them. CDR3 coding DNA: TGTGCCAGCACTTGGACAGCGAGGTCACCCCTCCACTTT. It codes for CASTWTARSPLHF.

The CDR3 here is CASSFGAGASYEQYF. Written as DNA, the CDR3 is TGTGCCAGCAGTTTTGGGGCGGGAGCATCCTACGAGCAGTACTTC. The chain couples TRBV27 to TRBJ2-7; 7 bases are a match to TRBD2. Germline loops: CDR1 MNHEY, CDR2 SMNVEV (reference sequence). The ends lost 3 bases at V and 1 base at J; junction bases unmatched: 6. This CDR3 comprises 15 residues.

The rearrangement joins TRBV7-2 to TRBJ2-2; D might be TRBD1 (6 bases). The V end was cut by 2 bases, the J end by 4 bases, with 8 bases between. The germline gives CDR1 SGHTA, CDR2 FQGNSA. This CDR3 contains 14 residues. This chain's CDR3 is CASSLQGSTGELFF. The CDR3 DNA follows: TGTGCCAGCAGCTTACAGGGGAGCACCGGGGAGCTGTTTTTT. Complete variable domain (other parts from reference TRBV7-2 and TRBJ2-2): GAGVSQSPSNKVTEKGKDVELRCDPISGHTALYWYRQSLGQGLEFLIYFQGNSAPDKSGLPSDRFSAERTGGSVSTLTIQRTQQEDSAVYLCASSLQGSTGELFFGEGSRLTVL.

This clone was recorded once. CDR3 nucleotides: TGCGCCAGCAGCTTTGGGACAGACAATCAGCCCCAGCATTTT. Translating it yields CASSFGTDNQPQHF. This chain joins TRBV5-1 and TRBJ1-5; 7 nucleotides agree with TRBD1. The CDR3 loop spans 14 amino acids. Germline CDR1 SGHRS, CDR2 YFSETQ. Losses at the gene ends were 2 bases for V and 3 bases for J; bases not matched to a gene: 2.

This sequence joins TRBV7-2 and TRBJ1-1; D is possibly TRBD1 (5 bases). This CDR3 has 14 residues. CDR1 is SGHTA, CDR2 FQGNSA, per germline. V lost 5 bases, J lost 6 bases, and 16 bases lay in between. As DNA, the CDR3 is TGTGCCAGCAGCCTTGGAGGGGCTGACCCTGAAGCTTTCTTT. It specifies CASSLGGADPEAFF.

The chain uses TRBV13 and TRBJ2-7, with D possibly being TRBD2 (5 bases). Germline V lookup: CDR1 PRHDT, CDR2 FYEKMQ (reference sequence). The V gene lost 4 bases and the J gene lost 7 bases, with 11 bases spanning the gap. The CDR3 extends over 12 amino acids. The CDR3 DNA is TGTGCCAGCAGCTCCCGCCCGGGAGAGCAGTACTTC. It encodes CASSSRPGEQYF.

V is TRBV19 and J is TRBJ1-2; 10 bases agree with TRBD1. There are 17 residues in the CDR3. Germline assignment: CDR1 LNHDA and CDR2 SQIVND (reference sequence). Trimming removed 1 base from V and 2 bases from J; junction bases left unmatched: 7. CDR3 DNA sequence: TGTGCCAGTAGTATAGCAGTCCCGGGACAGGGGAACTATGGCTACACCTTC. As protein: CASSIAVPGQGNYGYTF.

This chain uses TRBV18 with TRBJ1-3; the D is unclear. This CDR3 region has 17 residues. In germline, CDR1 is KGHSH, CDR2 LQKENI. The V and J ends lost 3 bases and 0 bases respectively, with 15 bases between them. CDR3 sequence reads: CASSPRASESSGNTIYF. CDR3 coding DNA: TGTGCCAGCTCACCGCGAGCCAGCGAAAGCTCTGGAAACACCATATATTTT.

The chain carries TRBV19 and TRBJ1-1, with a possible D match to TRBD1 (5 bases). The ends were cut back, 1 base at V and 1 base at J, with 22 bases in the middle. The germline V gene encodes CDR1 LNHDA and CDR2 SQIVND (reference sequence). CDR3 length: 19 amino acids. CDR3 protein: CASSIAGGIRAGKNTEAFF. The CDR3 DNA reads TGTGCCAGTAGTATAGCTGGGGGGATTAGGGCAGGGAAGAACACTGAAGCTTTCTTT. Full variable domain (outside the CDR3, taken from reference TRBV19 and TRBJ1-1): DGGITQSPKYLFRKEGQNVTLSCEQNLNHDAMYWYRQDPGQGLRLIYYSQIVNDFQKGDIAEGYSVSREKKESFPLTVTSAQKNPTAFYLCASSIAGGIRAGKNTEAFFGQGTRLTVV.

J is TRBJ2-1 and V is TRBV4-1; 9 bases align to TRBD1. CDR3 length equals 18 residues. The junction had 11 bases not matched to a gene; V was cut back by 0 bases and J by 5 bases. CDR1 is MGHRA, CDR2 YSYEKL, per germline. The CDR3 DNA sequence: TGCGCCAGCAGCCAAGATGGGACAGGGTCCCCACCCGACAATGAGCAGTTCTTC. Its protein is CASSQDGTGSPPDNEQFF.

This sequence joins TRBV7-3 and TRBJ2-7; TRBD1 matches at 7 bases. The CDR3 is made up of 13 amino acids. V lost 4 bases and J lost 7; bases outside the gene matches: 7. From germline, CDR1 is SGHTA and CDR2 FQGTGA. The CDR3 bases are TGTGCCAGCAGCTCCGCACCACAGGGGGAGCAGTACTTC. It is translated as CASSSAPQGEQYF.